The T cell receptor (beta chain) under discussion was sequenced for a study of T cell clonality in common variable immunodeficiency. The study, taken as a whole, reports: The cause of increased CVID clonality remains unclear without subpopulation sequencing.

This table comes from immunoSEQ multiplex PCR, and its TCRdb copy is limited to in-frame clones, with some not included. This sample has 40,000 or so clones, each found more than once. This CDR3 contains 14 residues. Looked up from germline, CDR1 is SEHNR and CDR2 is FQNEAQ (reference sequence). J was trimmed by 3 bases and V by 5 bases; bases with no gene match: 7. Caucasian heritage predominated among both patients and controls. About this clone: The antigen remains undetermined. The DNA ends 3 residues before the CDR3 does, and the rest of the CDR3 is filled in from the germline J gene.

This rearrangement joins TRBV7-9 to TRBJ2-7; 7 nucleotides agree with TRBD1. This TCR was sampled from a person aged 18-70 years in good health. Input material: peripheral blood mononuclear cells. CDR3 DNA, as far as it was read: TGTGCCAGCAGCCCACAGACAGGGAACTACGAG. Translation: CASSPQTGNYE. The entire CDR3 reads CASSPQTGNYEQYF.